Each of the 14 T cell receptor beta chains below was sequenced from the same sample in a study of CD8+CD57+ T cells in acquired aplastic anemia. According to the study, genomic DNA was the template for TCR beta VDJ and CDR3 profiling. Via MiXCR, TCRdb re-called the reads, giving one row per CDR3 protein. The sample shows some 410,000 distinct CDR3 sequences, about 70% of them seen only once. Sequences were obtained from sorted CD4+, CD8+, or CD8+CD57+ T cells (not recorded which) from PBMCs. These receptors all come from a human donor in good health, serving as a control.

This chain joins TRBV19 and TRBJ2-7; D possibly corresponds to TRBD1 (6 bases). V lost 5 bases to trimming and J lost 4 bases, with 24 bases between them. In germline, CDR1 is LNHDA, CDR2 SQIVND (reference sequence). The CDR3 has 17 residues. In DNA form, the CDR3 reads TGTGCCAGTAGTGTGGGGGCAGGGGTCCCCGGAAAATACGAGCAGTACTTC. This codes for CASSVGAGVPGKYEQYF.

At least ten counts were recorded for this clonotype. The V and J genes are TRBV20-1 and TRBJ1-1; D is unclear. The germline CDR1 and CDR2 sequences are DFQATT and SNEGSKA (reference sequence). V was clipped by 0 bases and J by 6 bases, with 14 bases between them. There are 14 residues in the CDR3. In DNA form, the CDR3 reads TGCAGTGCTAGAGATCATCTCAGTGGGGCTGAAGCTTTCTTT. Protein sequence: CSARDHLSGAEAFF.

Turning to this clonotype: Mismatch with germline at one junction end may stem from a read error. The J gene is TRBJ2-3, the V gene TRBV7-9, with D hard to call. CDR1 SEHNR and CDR2 FQNEAQ come from the germline V gene (reference sequence). The CDR3 runs to 13 residues. This CDR3 reads CASTTSSTDTQYF. CDR3 coding DNA: TGCGCCAGCACTACATCTAGCACAGATACGCAGTATTTT.

The table lists this clonotype with many counts. The rearrangement links TRBV7-2 to TRBJ2-1; weak D call: TRBD1 (5 bases). V lost 0 bases and J lost 4, with 10 bases in between. Germline V lookup: CDR1 SGHTA, CDR2 FQGNSA. This CDR3 has 15 amino acids. CDR3 DNA sequence: TGTGCCAGCAGCTTAGCGATGACAGCGTACAATGAGCAGTTCTTC. Translated, it gives CASSLAMTAYNEQFF.

Points on this clonotype: Sequence at one end of the junction differs from germline and may be a read error. The chain is built from TRBV7-6 and TRBJ2-7; D may be TRBD1 (5 bases). The CDR3 runs 14 residues. Germline V CDR1 and CDR2: SGHVS, FNYEAQ. CDR3 DNA: TGTGCCAGCAGCTTAAGACGGGCTGGGGCCAACGTCCTGTTC. Translation gives CASSLRRAGANVLF.

On this clonotype itself: Since the CDR3 does not end with the conserved phenylalanine or tryptophan, this likely comes from a read error. CDR3 sequence reads: CASGSPPDNGYTY. The CDR3 coding sequence is TGTGCCAGCGGCTCCCCCCCGGACAATGGCTACACCTAC. The J gene is TRBJ1-2, the V gene TRBV2, with TRBD1 as a possible D gene (5 bases). The germline CDR1 and CDR2 sequences are SNHLY and FYNNEI. The CDR3 has 13 residues. Trimming stripped 8 bases from V and 6 bases from J, with 16 bases between.

CDR3 sequence: CAISGGTGVDYGYTF. The CDR3, as DNA: TGTGCCATCAGCGGCGGGACAGGGGTTGACTATGGCTACACCTTC. The chain uses TRBV12-3 or TRBV12-4 and TRBJ1-2, with 10 bases that match TRBD1. Unmatched junction bases numbered 11, after V lost 10 bases and J lost 3 bases. This CDR3 has 15 residues.

The chain employs TRBV5-8 and TRBJ1-5, with TRBD1 as a possible D gene (5 bases). This CDR3 has 14 residues. V lost 4 bases to trimming and J lost 5 bases, with 13 bases between them. CDR1 is SGHTS and CDR2 is YDEGEE in the germline V gene. The chain's CDR3 is CASSLGGGYQPQHF. The CDR3 nucleotides read TGTGCCAGCAGCCTCGGGGGGGGGTATCAGCCCCAGCATTTT. Variable domain in full (rest from reference TRBV5-8 and TRBJ1-5): EAGVTQSPTHLIKTRGQQATLRCSPISGHTSVYWYQQALGLGLQFLLWYDEGEERNRGNFPPRFSGRQFPNYSSELNVNALELEDSALYLCASSLGGGYQPQHFGDGTRLSIL.

Note on this clonotype: The germline gene is not matched at one end of the junction; a read error may be the cause. In DNA form, the CDR3 reads TGTGTCAGCAGCTTTGGCCGAGGCGGAAGAGAGACCCAGCATTTT. Translating it yields CVSSFGRGGRETQHF. The V and J genes are TRBV7-7 and TRBJ1-5; D is unclear. The CDR3 length is 15 residues. Germline V gene lookup returns CDR1 SSHAT and CDR2 FNYEAQ (reference sequence).

This clonotype was recorded many times. J is TRBJ1-2 and V is TRBV7-3, with a weak D call TRBD1 (5 bases). The CDR3 is 14 amino acids. Trimming cost V 2 bases and J 2 bases, with 9 bases left between them. Germline V lookup: CDR1 SGHTA, CDR2 FQGTGA. The CDR3 region is CASSLGTENYGYTF. The CDR3, as DNA: TGTGCCAGCAGCTTAGGGACCGAGAACTATGGCTACACCTTC. Complete variable domain (other parts from reference TRBV7-3 and TRBJ1-2): GAGVSQTPSNKVTEKGKYVELRCDPISGHTALYWYRQSLGQGPEFLIYFQGTGAADDSGLPNDRFFAVRPEGSVSTLKIQRTERGDSAVYLCASSLGTENYGYTFGSGTRLTVV.

V gene TRBV12-3 or TRBV12-4 combines with J gene TRBJ1-6, with 7 bases that match TRBD1. The CDR3 covers 14 residues. The junction had 2 bases not matched to a gene; V was cut back by 2 bases and J by 7 bases. The chain's CDR3 is CASSLYRGNSPLHF. The DNA of the CDR3 is TGTGCCAGCAGTTTATACAGGGGCAATTCACCCCTCCACTTT.

This clonotype has more than one count but fewer than ten. The chain joins TRBV29-1 to TRBJ2-1, with D maybe TRBD1 (5 bases). The germline V gene has CDR1 SQVTM and CDR2 ANQGSEA. With 3 bases removed from V and 2 bases from J, the gap between germline ends came to 11 bases. The CDR3 sequence is 14 residues long. CDR3 amino acids: CSVESQGTYNEQFF. Written as DNA, the CDR3 is TGCAGCGTTGAGAGTCAGGGAACCTACAATGAGCAGTTCTTC.

The chain links TRBV7-2 to TRBJ2-7; 7 bases match TRBD1. V gave up 1 base and J gave up 4 bases; unmatched junction bases: 7. Germline lookup yields CDR1 SGHTA and CDR2 FQGNSA. CDR3 size: 15 residues. The CDR3 DNA sequence: TGTGCCAGCAGCTTAGGGAGACAGGGCTCGTACGAGCAGTACTTC. Translation gives CASSLGRQGSYEQYF.

J is TRBJ1-6 and V is TRBV20-1; TRBD1 matches 7 bases. Germline V gene data show CDR1 as DFQATT and CDR2 as SNEGSKA (reference sequence). CDR3 size: 13 residues. J gave up 12 bases and V 6 bases, and 11 bases lay outside the gene matches. CDR3 in amino acids: CSAYRQGYEPLHF. CDR3 in DNA: TGCAGTGCCTACAGACAGGGCTACGAACCCCTCCACTTT.